This TCR beta chain was found in a study of shared clonotypes between healthy human individuals. Generated by immunoSEQ multiplex PCR, the TCRdb table keeps only in-frame clones and is missing some. Here the sample spans roughly 490,000 clones, 76% being singletons. Trimming shortened V by 8 bases and J by 0 bases, and 8 bases separated the two germline ends. This CDR3 has 12 amino acids. Germline loops: CDR1 MDHEN, CDR2 SYDVKM. The sample consisted of PBMCs. This TCR came from a woman between 35 and 50 years old in good health. Some clones in this sample may be carry-over from other donors' samples. V and J are TRBV28 and TRBJ2-7; the D is unclear. CDR3 protein: CASALLSYEQYF. CDR3 coding DNA: TGTGCCAGCGCCCTTCTCTCCTACGAGCAGTACTTC. The full variable domain, rest sourced from reference TRBV28 and TRBJ2-7, is DVKVTQSSRYLVKRTGEKVFLECVQDMDHENMFWYRQDPGLGLRLIYFSYDVKMKEKGDIPEGYSVSREKKERFSLILESASTNQTSMYLCASALLSYEQYFGPGTRLTVT.